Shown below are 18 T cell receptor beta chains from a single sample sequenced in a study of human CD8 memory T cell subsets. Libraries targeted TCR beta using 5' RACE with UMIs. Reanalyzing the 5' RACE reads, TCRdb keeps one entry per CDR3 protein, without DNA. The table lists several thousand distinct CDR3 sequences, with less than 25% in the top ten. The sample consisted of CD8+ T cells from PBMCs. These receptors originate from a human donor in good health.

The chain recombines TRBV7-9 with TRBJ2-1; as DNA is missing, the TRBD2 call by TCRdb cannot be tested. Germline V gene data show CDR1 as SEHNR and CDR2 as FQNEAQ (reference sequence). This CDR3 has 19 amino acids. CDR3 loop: CASSPGRTSGRVTYNEQFF. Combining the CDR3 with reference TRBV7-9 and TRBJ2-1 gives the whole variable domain DTGVSQNPRHKITKRGQNVTFRCDPISEHNRLYWYRQTLGQGPEFLTYFQNEAQLEKSRLLSDRFSAERPKGSFSTLEIQRTEQGDSAMYLCASSPGRTSGRVTYNEQFFGPGTRLTVL.

The CDR3: CASSLNGQGTGETQYF. The rearrangement uses TRBV7-3 and TRBJ2-5; TCRdb picks TRBD1, but there is no DNA to check that call. Germline-derived CDR1 and CDR2 are SGHTA and FQGTGA. The CDR3 runs 16 residues.

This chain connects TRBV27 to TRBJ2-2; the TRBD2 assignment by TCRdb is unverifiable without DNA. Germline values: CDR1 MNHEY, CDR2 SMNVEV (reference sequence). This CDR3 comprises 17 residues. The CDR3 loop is CASSLGASGRTTGELFF.

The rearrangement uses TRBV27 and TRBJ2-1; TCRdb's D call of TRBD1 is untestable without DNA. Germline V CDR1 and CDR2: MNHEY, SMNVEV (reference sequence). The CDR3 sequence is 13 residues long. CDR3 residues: CASGSMGDNEQFF.

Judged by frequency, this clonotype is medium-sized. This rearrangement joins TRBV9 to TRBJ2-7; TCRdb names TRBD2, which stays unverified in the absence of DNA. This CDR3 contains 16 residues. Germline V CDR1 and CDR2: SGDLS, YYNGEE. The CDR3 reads CASSEAGTSGIDEQYF.

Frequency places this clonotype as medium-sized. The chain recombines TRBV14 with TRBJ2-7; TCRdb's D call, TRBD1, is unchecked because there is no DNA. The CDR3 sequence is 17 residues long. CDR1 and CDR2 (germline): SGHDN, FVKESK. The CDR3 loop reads CASSQEQGQGTSYEQYF.

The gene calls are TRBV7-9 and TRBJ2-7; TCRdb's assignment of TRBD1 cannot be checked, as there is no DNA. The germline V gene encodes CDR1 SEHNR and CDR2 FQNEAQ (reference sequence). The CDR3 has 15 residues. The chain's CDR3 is CASSSWTGSLYEQYF.

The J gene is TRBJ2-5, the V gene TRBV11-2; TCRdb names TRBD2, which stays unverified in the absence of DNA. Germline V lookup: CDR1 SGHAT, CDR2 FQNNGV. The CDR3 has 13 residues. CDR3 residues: CASSRRAQETQYF.

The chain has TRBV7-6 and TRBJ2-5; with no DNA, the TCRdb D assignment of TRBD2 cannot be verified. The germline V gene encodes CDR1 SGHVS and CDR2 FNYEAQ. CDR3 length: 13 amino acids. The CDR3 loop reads CASSPGGGKAQYF. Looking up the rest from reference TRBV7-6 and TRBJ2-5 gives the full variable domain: GAGVSQSPRYKVTKRGQDVALRCDPISGHVSLYWYRQALGQGPEFLTYFNYEAQQDKSGLPNDRFSAERPEGSISTLTIQRTEQRDSAMYRCASSPGGGKAQYFGPGTRLLVL.

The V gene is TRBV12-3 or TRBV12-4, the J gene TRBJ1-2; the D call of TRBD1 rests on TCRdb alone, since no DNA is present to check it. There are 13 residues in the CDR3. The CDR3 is CASTPGGNYGYTF.

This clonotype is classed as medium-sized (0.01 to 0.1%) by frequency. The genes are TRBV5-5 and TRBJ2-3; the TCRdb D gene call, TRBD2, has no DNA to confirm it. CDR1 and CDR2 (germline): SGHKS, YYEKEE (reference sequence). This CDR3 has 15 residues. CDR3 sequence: CASRTGTSGTDTQYF.

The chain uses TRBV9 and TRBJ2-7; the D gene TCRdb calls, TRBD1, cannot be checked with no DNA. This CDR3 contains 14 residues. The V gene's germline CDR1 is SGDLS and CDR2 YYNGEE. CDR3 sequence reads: CASSVDGAGDEQYF.

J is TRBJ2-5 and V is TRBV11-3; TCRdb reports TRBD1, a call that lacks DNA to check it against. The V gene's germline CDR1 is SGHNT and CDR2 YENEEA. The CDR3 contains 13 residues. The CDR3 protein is CASSNSGRETQYF. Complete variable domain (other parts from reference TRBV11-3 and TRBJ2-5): EAGVVQSPRYKIIEKKQPVAFWCNPISGHNTLYWYLQNLGQGPELLIRYENEEAVDDSQLPKDRFSAERLKGVDSTLKIQPAELGDSAVYLCASSNSGRETQYFGPGTRLLVL.

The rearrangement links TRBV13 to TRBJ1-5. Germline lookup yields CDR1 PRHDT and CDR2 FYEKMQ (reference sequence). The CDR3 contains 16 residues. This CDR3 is CASSLGAIGRNQPQHF.

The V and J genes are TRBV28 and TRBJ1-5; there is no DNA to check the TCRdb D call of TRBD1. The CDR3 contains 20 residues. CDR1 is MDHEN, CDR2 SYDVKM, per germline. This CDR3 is CASRGTGGEPRPGSNQPQHF. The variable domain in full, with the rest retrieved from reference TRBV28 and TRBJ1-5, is DVKVTQSSRYLVKRTGEKVFLECVQDMDHENMFWYRQDPGLGLRLIYFSYDVKMKEKGDIPEGYSVSREKKERFSLILESASTNQTSMYLCASRGTGGEPRPGSNQPQHFGDGTRLSIL.

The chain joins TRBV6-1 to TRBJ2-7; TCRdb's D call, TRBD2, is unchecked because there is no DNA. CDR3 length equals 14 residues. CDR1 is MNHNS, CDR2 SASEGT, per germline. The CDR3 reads CASSEGRALDEQYF.

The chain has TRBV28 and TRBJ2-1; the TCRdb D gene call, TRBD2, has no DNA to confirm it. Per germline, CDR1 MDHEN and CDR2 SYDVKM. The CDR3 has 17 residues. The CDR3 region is CASSLGASGSIHNEQFF.

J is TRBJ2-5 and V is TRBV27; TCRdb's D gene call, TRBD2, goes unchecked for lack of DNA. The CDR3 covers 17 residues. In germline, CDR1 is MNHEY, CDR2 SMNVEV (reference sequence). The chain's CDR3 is CASSLSRLAGGQETQYF.